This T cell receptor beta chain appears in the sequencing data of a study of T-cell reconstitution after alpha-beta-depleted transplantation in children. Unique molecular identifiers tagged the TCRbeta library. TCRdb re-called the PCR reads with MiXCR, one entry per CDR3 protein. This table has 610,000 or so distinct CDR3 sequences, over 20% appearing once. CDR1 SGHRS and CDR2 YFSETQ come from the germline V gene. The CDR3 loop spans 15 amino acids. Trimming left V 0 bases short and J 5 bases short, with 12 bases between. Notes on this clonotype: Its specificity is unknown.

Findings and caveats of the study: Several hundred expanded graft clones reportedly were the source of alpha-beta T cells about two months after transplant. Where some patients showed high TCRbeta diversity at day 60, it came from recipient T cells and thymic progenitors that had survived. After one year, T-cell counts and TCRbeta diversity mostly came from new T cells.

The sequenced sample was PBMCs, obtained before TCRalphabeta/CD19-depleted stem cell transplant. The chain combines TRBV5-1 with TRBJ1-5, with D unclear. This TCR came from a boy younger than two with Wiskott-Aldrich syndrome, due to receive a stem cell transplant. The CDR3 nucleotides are TGCGCCAGCAGCTTGGTTGGCGAGCCCGATCAGCCCCAGCATTTT. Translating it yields CASSLVGEPDQPQHF.